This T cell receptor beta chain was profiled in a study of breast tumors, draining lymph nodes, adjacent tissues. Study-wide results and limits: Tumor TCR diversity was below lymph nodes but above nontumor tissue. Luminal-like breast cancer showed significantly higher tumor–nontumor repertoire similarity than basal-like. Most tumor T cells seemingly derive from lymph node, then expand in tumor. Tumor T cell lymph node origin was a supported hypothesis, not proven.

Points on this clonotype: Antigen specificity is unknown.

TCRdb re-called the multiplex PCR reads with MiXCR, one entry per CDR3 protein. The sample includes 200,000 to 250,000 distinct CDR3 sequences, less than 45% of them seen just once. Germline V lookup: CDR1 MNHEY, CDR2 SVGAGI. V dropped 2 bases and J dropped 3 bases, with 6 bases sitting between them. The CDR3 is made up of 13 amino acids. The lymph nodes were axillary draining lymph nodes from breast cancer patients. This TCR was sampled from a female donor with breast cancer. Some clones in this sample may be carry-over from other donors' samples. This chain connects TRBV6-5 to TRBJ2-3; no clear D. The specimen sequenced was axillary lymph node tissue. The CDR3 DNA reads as TGTGCCAGCAGTTACGCCGGGACAGATACGCAGTATTTT. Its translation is CASSYAGTDTQYF.